This is a list of T cell receptor beta chains from one sample in a study of technical replicates of blood from four donors. TCRdb keeps only in-frame clones here, not all; method: immunoSEQ multiplex PCR. The data hold 75,000 to 100,000 clones, with 94% observed a single time. The specimen sequenced was T cells isolated from PBMCs. The receptors stem from a human donor in good health. Each CDR3 is given with its conserved first and last residue. The D gene is left open where the match is weak. Clone size is given for some rows only: seen once, a few or many times, or a class if the clone is expanded.

V,J,size,D,DNA,CDR3
TRBV6-5,TRBJ1-5,.,TRBD1,TGTGCCAGCAGTTCCCAGGGGGGTTATAGCAATCAGCCCCAGCATTTT,CASSSQGGYSNQPQHF
TRBV11-2,TRBJ2-3,once,TRBD1,TGTGCCAGCAGCTTAGATCGGAGACGACAGGGGCTCTCGAGCACAGATACGCAGTATTTT,CASSLDRRRQGLSSTDTQYF
TRBV7-9,TRBJ2-5,.,TRBD2,TGTGCCAGCAGCTTATTACTAGCGGAAGAGACCCAGTACTTC,CASSLLLAEETQYF
TRBV28,TRBJ2-5,.,TRBD2,TGTGCCAGCAGGACTAGCGGGGGGGGATATCGGGAGACCCAGTACTTC,CASRTSGGGYRETQYF
TRBV10-1,TRBJ2-4,.,.,TGCGCCAACCTCGGGGAGATTGTCAAAAACATTCAGTACTTC,CANLGEIVKNIQYF
TRBV5-6,TRBJ1-2,.,TRBD1,TGTGCCAGCAGCCGGTCGACAGGGTCTTATGGCTACACCTTC,CASSRSTGSYGYTF
TRBV6-5,TRBJ1-5,.,.,TGTGCCAGCAGCCTCCACAGGGCGGGTGAGCCCCAGCATTTT,CASSLHRAGEPQHF
TRBV10-3,TRBJ1-2,.,.,TGTGCCATCAGTGAGTCTCTAACAGGTTACTATGGCTACACCTTC,CAISESLTGYYGYTF
TRBV28,TRBJ2-1,.,.,TGTGCCAGCAGCTTAGACCCTCCTCTCCCCGGGAATGGGCTCGACTACAATGAGCAGTTCTTC,CASSLDPPLPGNGLDYNEQFF
TRBV11-3,TRBJ2-3,.,TRBD2,TGTGCCAGCAGCTTGGGACTAGCGGTAGACACAGATACGCAGTATTTT,CASSLGLAVDTDTQYF
TRBV29-1,TRBJ1-5,.,TRBD1,TGCAGCGTTTCCGACAGGGGTAATCAGCCCCAGCATTTT,CSVSDRGNQPQHF
TRBV4-2,TRBJ2-7,.,TRBD2,TGTGCCAGCAGCCAAGCCCACACTAGCGGGAGTTCCCCCTACGAGCAGTACTTC,CASSQAHTSGSSPYEQYF
TRBV29-1,TRBJ2-7,.,.,TGCAGCGCGCTGACGGGGTACTCCTACGAGCAGTACTTC,CSALTGYSYEQYF
TRBV18,TRBJ1-5,.,TRBD1,TGTGCCAGCTCCGGGACAGTGAATCAGCCCCAGCATTTT,CASSGTVNQPQHF
TRBV10-1,TRBJ2-1,.,.,TGCGCCAGCAGTGATGCGGACTACAATGAGCAGTTCTTC,CASSDADYNEQFF
TRBV13,TRBJ2-7,.,TRBD1,TGTGCCAGCAGCAAAAGGGGACAGGGGGCGCCAGAGCAGTACTTC,CASSKRGQGAPEQYF
TRBV5-1,TRBJ2-1,.,TRBD1,TGCGCCAGCAGCTTGGGACAGGGGGATTACAATGAGCAGTTCTTC,CASSLGQGDYNEQFF
TRBV14,TRBJ1-2,.,.,TGTGCCAGCAGCCAAGTCAGTCGAGGCTATGGCTACACCTTC,CASSQVSRGYGYTF
TRBV7-9,TRBJ2-5,.,.,TGTGCCAGCAGCCGACAGCAAGAGACCCAGTACTTC,CASSRQQETQYF
TRBV5-1,TRBJ2-7,.,TRBD2,TGCGCCAGCAGCTTGGCGGGACTAGGGAGCCACGAGCAGTACTTC,CASSLAGLGSHEQYF
TRBV7-9,TRBJ1-1,.,.,TGTGCCAGCAGCCCAGGGACATCGAACACTGAAGCTTTCTTT,CASSPGTSNTEAFF
TRBV5-1,TRBJ2-1,.,TRBD1,TGCGCCAGCAGGGGGATTTCGGACAGGGTGAAGTTCTTC,CASRGISDRVKFF
TRBV6-5,TRBJ1-1,.,TRBD1,TGTGCCAGCAGTTACTCAAACAGGGGGGGATTCACTGAAGCTTTCTTT,CASSYSNRGGFTEAFF
TRBV28,TRBJ2-7,.,.,TGTGCCAGCAGTTCGACAGAAAGCTCCTACGAGCAGTACTTC,CASSSTESSYEQYF
TRBV10-1,TRBJ2-7,once,TRBD1,TGCGCCAGCAGTGACCCCGGGACAGGGATGTTTGAGCAGTACTTC,CASSDPGTGMFEQYF
TRBV6-5,TRBJ2-3,.,TRBD1,TGTGCCAGCAGAACCAGACAGGGCGATACGCAGTATTTT,CASRTRQGDTQYF
TRBV4-1,TRBJ2-7,.,TRBD2,TGCGCCAGCAGCCAAGAGGGGGGACTAGGCTCCTACGAGCAGTACTTC,CASSQEGGLGSYEQYF
TRBV11-3,TRBJ2-2,.,TRBD2,TGTGCCAGCAGCTACGGCGGGAGTGAGACCGGGGAGCTGTTTTTT,CASSYGGSETGELFF
TRBV6-1,TRBJ1-2,.,.,TGTGCCAGCAGTGAAGCGAGCCCGTACTATGGCTACACCTTC,CASSEASPYYGYTF
TRBV18,TRBJ2-6,.,.,TGTGCCAGCTCACCACTCCTGGCAGGGTCTAGCTCTGGGGCCAACGTCCTGACTTTC,CASSPLLAGSSSGANVLTF
TRBV14,TRBJ2-1,.,.,TGTGCCAGCAGCCTCGGCGGGGGCTCCAATGAGCAGTTCTTC,CASSLGGGSNEQFF
TRBV11-2,TRBJ2-2,.,.,TGTGCCAGCAGCTTATTCACCGGGACGAACACCGGGGAGCTGTTTTTT,CASSLFTGTNTGELFF
TRBV6-1,TRBJ2-7,once,TRBD1,TGTGCCAGCAGGCAGGGACAGGGGGCGCGGTCCGAGCAGTACTTC,CASRQGQGARSEQYF
TRBV19,TRBJ2-3,.,.,TGTGCCAGTAGTATATCTGGCAGGGATACGCAGTATTTT,CASSISGRDTQYF
TRBV5-1,TRBJ1-6,once,.,TGCGCCAGCAGCTTGTCCGGGGGTGACTCACCCCTCCACTTT,CASSLSGGDSPLHF
TRBV2,TRBJ1-5,.,TRBD1,TGTGCCAGCAGTGGAACAGGGGGGAGTCAGCCCCAGCATTTT,CASSGTGGSQPQHF
TRBV4-2,TRBJ1-5,.,.,TGTGCCAGCAGCCAAGGACTTAAGGGCAATCAGCCCCAGCATTTT,CASSQGLKGNQPQHF
TRBV2,TRBJ2-7,.,TRBD1,TGTGCCAGCACCCCTCAGGACAGGGGGCTTTACGAGCAGTACTTC,CASTPQDRGLYEQYF
TRBV28,TRBJ2-3,.,.,TGTGCCAGCAGTTCCCCCCCAGGTAGTCGGCGGGGCACAGATACGCAGTATTTT,CASSSPPGSRRGTDTQYF
TRBV29-1,TRBJ2-7,.,TRBD2,TGCAGCGTTTATACTAGCGTCTCCTACGAGCAGTACTTC,CSVYTSVSYEQYF
TRBV2,TRBJ1-1,.,.,TGTGCCAGCAGTGAACCCGGGACAATGAACACTGAAGCTTTCTTT,CASSEPGTMNTEAFF
TRBV6-1,TRBJ1-5,.,.,TGTGCCAGCAATGGGCAGGATTATCAGCCCCAGCATTTT,CASNGQDYQPQHF
TRBV5-4,TRBJ1-4,.,TRBD1,TGTGCCAGCAGCGAAACCGGGACAGCCTCGTTGGGGAGCAAACTGTTTTTT,CASSETGTASLGSKLFF
TRBV5-6,TRBJ1-1,.,TRBD1,TGTGCCAGCAGCTTGGGGACAGGAGTGAACACTGAAGCTTTCTTT,CASSLGTGVNTEAFF
TRBV5-1,TRBJ2-7,.,TRBD1,TGCGCCAGCAAACCAACAGGGGCCGACGAGCAGTACTTC,CASKPTGADEQYF
TRBV7-9,TRBJ2-7,.,TRBD1,TGTGCCAGCAGCCCGAGGACAGGGTTCGAGCAGTACTTC,CASSPRTGFEQYF
TRBV28,TRBJ2-1,.,.,TGTGCCAGCAGTTTCCTAGCAGCATACAATGAGCAGTTCTTC,CASSFLAAYNEQFF
TRBV27,TRBJ1-3,.,TRBD1,TGTGCCAGCAGTCAATGGACAGGGGGCTCGTCTGGAAACACCATATATTTT,CASSQWTGGSSGNTIYF
TRBV27,TRBJ2-7,.,TRBD1,TGTGCCAGCAGTTCTCGCTGGGGAGACAGGGACTACGAGCAGTACTTC,CASSSRWGDRDYEQYF
TRBV5-1,TRBJ1-3,.,TRBD1,TGCGCCAGCAGCCCGACAGGGGTCTCTGGAAACACCATATATTTT,CASSPTGVSGNTIYF
TRBV2,TRBJ2-1,.,.,TGTGCCAGCACGGGTCTGAATGAGCAGTTCTTC,CASTGLNEQFF
TRBV28,TRBJ2-1,.,TRBD2,TGTGCCAGCAGTTCCCGGACTAGCGGGAGACCACCAACACACAATGAGCAGTTCTTC,CASSSRTSGRPPTHNEQFF
TRBV11-2,TRBJ1-5,.,TRBD1,TGTGCCAGCAGCACAGCCGGGACAGCGATCGTTCGGAACAATCAGCCCCAGCATTTT,CASSTAGTAIVRNNQPQHF
TRBV19,TRBJ1-1,.,TRBD1,TGTGCCAGTAGTATCCTACAGGGGAGGACTGAAGCTTTCTTT,CASSILQGRTEAFF
TRBV4-1,TRBJ1-3,.,.,TGCGCCAGCAGCCAAGGAGCGGCTCGAAGGGGAAACACCATATATTTT,CASSQGAARRGNTIYF
TRBV4-1,TRBJ1-2,.,TRBD1,TGCGCCAGCAGCCAGGAGGGACAGGGGGGCTATGGCTACACCTTC,CASSQEGQGGYGYTF
TRBV5-1,TRBJ2-5,.,TRBD2,TGCGCCAGCAGCCCCCAACTAGCGGGGGGACAAGAGACCCAGTACTTC,CASSPQLAGGQETQYF
TRBV28,TRBJ1-5,.,TRBD1,TGTGCCAGCAGTTTAGACAGGGGATTAAATAGCAATCAGCCCCAGCATTTT,CASSLDRGLNSNQPQHF
TRBV25-1,TRBJ2-1,.,TRBD1,TGTGCCAGCAGTGTGGGACAGGGAGCCAATGAGCAGTTCTTC,CASSVGQGANEQFF
TRBV5-6,TRBJ2-7,once,.,TGTGCCAGCAGCTTCTCCCCGGGCTACGAGCAGTACTTC,CASSFSPGYEQYF